This T cell receptor beta chain emerged from a study of spatial heterogeneity in lung cancer. V was shortened by 8 bases and J by 3 bases, with 8 bases between the two germline ends. The germline V gene has CDR1 MNHEY and CDR2 SVGAGI. This CDR3 contains 11 residues. TCRdb redid the calling of the 5' RACE reads with MiXCR, one entry per CDR3 protein. This table has under 20,000 distinct CDR3 sequences, 9.2% appearing once. This clonotype was observed many times. Time point reported: blood at routine non-recurrence follow-up after resection. The sample consisted of PBMCs, taken at follow-up. J is TRBJ2-7 and V is TRBV6-5, with D perhaps TRBD2 (5 bases). The sequence derives from a male donor with early-stage non-small cell lung cancer. This CDR3 reads CASRGYYEQYF. The CDR3 DNA is TGTGCCAGCCGAGGGTACTACGAGCAGTACTTC.